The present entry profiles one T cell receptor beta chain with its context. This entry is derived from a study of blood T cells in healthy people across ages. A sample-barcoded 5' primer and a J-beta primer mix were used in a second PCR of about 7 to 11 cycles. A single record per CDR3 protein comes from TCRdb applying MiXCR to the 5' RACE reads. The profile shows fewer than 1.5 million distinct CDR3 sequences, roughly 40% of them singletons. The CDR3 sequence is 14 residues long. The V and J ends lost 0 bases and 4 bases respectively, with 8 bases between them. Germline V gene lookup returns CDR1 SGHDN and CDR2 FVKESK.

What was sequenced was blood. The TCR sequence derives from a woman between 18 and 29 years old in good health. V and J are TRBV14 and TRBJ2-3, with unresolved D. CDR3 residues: CASSQEATPDTQYF. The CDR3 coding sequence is TGTGCCAGCAGCCAAGAGGCCACGCCAGATACGCAGTATTTT.